Shown below are 27 T cell receptor beta chains from a single sample sequenced in a study of CD8+CD57+ T cells in acquired aplastic anemia (dated by TCRdb to the late 2010s). Instrument on record: Illumina HiSeq 2000. Genomic DNA served as template for TCR beta VDJ combination and CDR3 sequence profiling. The public reads were run again by TCRdb, first through fastp at Q25 and then through MiXCR, and only productive beta chains were kept. Each entry merges the rows of one CDR3 protein and shows their most common DNA and genes. The sample yields roughly 80,000 distinct CDR3 sequences; roughly half were counted once. Clones ranked in the top ten supply 66% of the sample. The sample taken for sequencing was sorted CD4+, CD8+, or CD8+CD57+ T cells (not recorded which) from PBMCs. These TCRs come from a human donor in good health, serving as a control.

J is TRBJ2-7 and V is TRBV9; D gene ambiguous. CDR3 length equals 14 residues. V dropped 0 bases and J dropped 2 bases, with 9 bases sitting between them. Germline V gives CDR1 SGDLS, CDR2 YYNGEE. The CDR3 DNA follows: TGTGCCAGCAGCGTAGCGCACCGCCCCTACGAGCAGTACTTC. Residues: CASSVAHRPYEQYF.

The V gene is TRBV24-1, the J gene TRBJ2-3; weak D call: TRBD1 (5 bases). Trimming shortened V by 3 bases and J by 0 bases, and 6 bases separated the two germline ends. The CDR3 covers 14 residues. The germline gives CDR1 KGHDR, CDR2 SFDVKD. The DNA for the CDR3 is TGTGCCACCAGTGATCAGGGAAGCACAGATACGCAGTATTTT. Translated, it gives CATSDQGSTDTQYF.

The V and J genes are TRBV14 and TRBJ2-7, with D uncertain. Germline CDR1 is SGHDN and CDR2 is FVKESK. The CDR3 extends over 12 amino acids. The V end was cut by 1 base, the J end by 3 bases, with 4 bases between. Here the CDR3 DNA reads TGTGCCAGCAGCCAAGCGGACTACGAGCAGTACTTC. It translates to CASSQADYEQYF.

The chain combines TRBV10-1 with TRBJ2-2; 8 bases are shared with TRBD2. V shed 8 bases and J 7 bases; nucleotides not matched to a gene: 6. The CDR3 is made up of 13 amino acids. Germline assignment: CDR1 WNHNN and CDR2 SYGVQD (reference sequence). CDR3 loop: CASHGRGNGELFF. The CDR3 DNA is TGCGCCAGCCACGGGAGGGGGAACGGGGAGCTGTTTTTT.

This clonotype was detected only once. This chain uses TRBV6-5 with TRBJ1-4, with 8 bases that match TRBD1. The CDR3 has 15 amino acids. Germline V gives CDR1 MNHEY, CDR2 SVGAGI. V was clipped by 2 bases and J by 8 bases; unmatched bases: 7. Here the CDR3 DNA reads TGTGCCAGCAGTTACGGCAGGGGGCTTGGGGAAAAACTGTTTTTT. This encodes CASSYGRGLGEKLFF.

This clonotype has ten or more counts. The chain has TRBV27 and TRBJ2-7; 10 positions agree with TRBD1. This CDR3 has 14 amino acids. Trimming at V came to 6 bases and at J to 6 bases, leaving 8 bases not matched to a gene. Germline CDR1 and CDR2: MNHEY and SMNVEV (reference sequence). Here the CDR3 reads CASRPTGGGLEQYF. The CDR3 DNA follows: TGTGCCAGCAGGCCGACAGGGGGCGGCCTCGAGCAGTACTTC.

This clonotype was seen only a few times. This chain connects TRBV5-1 to TRBJ2-5, with TRBD1 as a possible D gene (6 bases). The CDR3 consists of 15 residues. Germline values: CDR1 SGHRS, CDR2 YFSETQ. Trimming shortened V by 3 bases and J by 2 bases, and 14 bases separated the two germline ends. CDR3 in DNA: TGCGCCAGCAGCTCCCCCGGGACAAAACAAGAGACCCAGTACTTC. Translation: CASSSPGTKQETQYF.

The rearrangement uses TRBV24-1 and TRBJ1-2; D is unresolved. This CDR3 is built from 15 residues. Germline V gives CDR1 KGHDR, CDR2 SFDVKD. V was clipped by 3 bases and J by 8 bases, with 18 bases between them. Here the CDR3 DNA reads TGTGCCACCAGTGATCCGGCGGGAGGGAAGGACGGCTACACCTTC. Translated, it gives CATSDPAGGKDGYTF.

There are many counts of this clonotype. V is TRBV7-9 and J is TRBJ2-7; 7 nucleotides match TRBD1. V lost 5 bases to trimming and J lost 2 bases; unmatched junction nucleotides: 3. This CDR3 has 13 residues. Per the germline V gene, CDR1 is SEHNR and CDR2 is FQNEAQ (reference sequence). DNA for the CDR3: TGTGCCAGCAGCCCAACAGGGGCCTACGAGCAGTACTTC. Translation gives CASSPTGAYEQYF.

Only a few counts were recorded for this clonotype. V and J are TRBV27 and TRBJ1-2, with 7 bases fitting TRBD1. The CDR3 loop spans 13 amino acids. CDR1 is MNHEY and CDR2 is SMNVEV in the germline V gene (reference sequence). V lost 7 bases, J lost 5 bases, and 7 bases stayed unmatched. The CDR3 DNA reads TGTGCCAGCAAACCGGGACAGTATTATGGCTACACCTTC. It encodes CASKPGQYYGYTF.

As regards this clonotype: A much more abundant neighbour one base away suggests this may be a read error. The chain is built from TRBV20-1 and TRBJ2-3, with D possibly matching TRBD2 (6 bases). V was clipped by 1 base and J by 0 bases, with 14 bases between them. In germline, CDR1 is DFQATT, CDR2 SNEGSKA (reference sequence). The CDR3 runs 16 residues. CDR3 residues: CSARGHWAGSTDTQYF. In DNA form, the CDR3 reads TGCAGTGCTAGAGGACATTGGGCGGGGAGCACAGATACGCAGTATTTT.

This clonotype has only one observation. V is TRBV19 and J is TRBJ1-5; TRBD1 matches at 7 bases. Germline values: CDR1 LNHDA, CDR2 SQIVND (reference sequence). The CDR3 consists of 13 residues. Trimming removed 6 bases from V and 7 bases from J; junction bases left unmatched: 6. CDR3 region: CASSGTAQQPQHF. The CDR3 nucleotides read TGTGCCAGTAGCGGGACAGCACAACAGCCCCAGCATTTT.

The chain uses TRBV2 and TRBJ2-2, with TRBD2 matching 8 bases. CDR3 size: 15 residues. Germline V CDR1 and CDR2: SNHLY, FYNNEI. The V gene end was trimmed by 3 bases and the J gene end by 6 bases; junction bases not matched to a gene: 6. CDR3 amino acids: CASSEASGSAGELFF. CDR3 sequence (DNA): TGTGCCAGCAGTGAGGCCAGCGGGAGTGCCGGGGAGCTGTTTTTT.

This clonotype was seen many times. The gene calls are TRBV5-1 and TRBJ1-1; weak D call: TRBD1 (6 bases). In germline, CDR1 is SGHRS, CDR2 YFSETQ. Trimming cost V 1 base and J 0 bases, with 13 bases left between them. The CDR3 contains 16 residues. Here the CDR3 DNA reads TGCGCCAGCAGCTTGAGGCAGGGGAGCATGAACACTGAAGCTTTCTTT. Translated, it gives CASSLRQGSMNTEAFF.

This clonotype was seen at least ten times. V is TRBV5-5 and J is TRBJ2-7; the D call may be TRBD1 or TRBD2 (5 bases each). The CDR3 is 13 amino acids. CDR1 and CDR2 (germline): SGHKS, YYEKEE (reference sequence). V was clipped by 4 bases and J by 4 bases, with 12 bases between them. The CDR3 spells CASSPPWGYEQYF. In DNA, the CDR3 is TGTGCCAGCAGCCCCCCCTGGGGGTACGAGCAGTACTTC.

The chain links TRBV20-1 to TRBJ2-3; TRBD1 agrees at 9 bases. The CDR3 extends over 14 amino acids. The V and J ends lost 4 bases and 11 bases, in that order; junction bases with no gene match: 13. The germline V gene has CDR1 DFQATT and CDR2 SNEGSKA (reference sequence). DNA for the CDR3: TGCAGTGCTACCCTGGGACAGGGAGGTAAAGGGCAGTATTTT. It translates to CSATLGQGGKGQYF.

CDR3 amino acids: CASSLMTGDTQYF. The CDR3 DNA sequence: TGTGCCAGCAGCTTAATGACGGGAGATACGCAGTATTTT. This chain uses TRBV7-9 with TRBJ2-3; the D is unclear. Germline V gives CDR1 SEHNR, CDR2 FQNEAQ (reference sequence). V gave up 2 bases and J gave up 5 bases, with 8 bases separating them. The CDR3 contains 13 residues.

With respect to this clonotype: A much larger clone lies a single base off, so this may be a read error. This chain uses TRBV7-9 with TRBJ2-7, with D possibly TRBD1 on 6 matching bases. Germline CDR1 reads SEHNR; CDR2 reads FQNEAQ (reference sequence). Trimming removed 7 bases from V and 4 bases from J, with 23 bases in between. The CDR3 is 16 amino acids. The DNA of the CDR3 is TGTGCCAGCATTGGGGGCGGACAGAGGCCAGGTTACGAGCAGTACTTC. It codes for CASIGGGQRPGYEQYF.

This clonotype has a handful of counts. The V gene is TRBV7-8, the J gene TRBJ2-1, with TRBD2 identical over 9 bases. Germline V CDR1 and CDR2: SGHVS, FQNEAQ. The trim removed 7 bases at V and 5 bases at J, leaving 6 bases unmatched. This CDR3 has 14 residues. For the CDR3, the DNA is TGTGCCAGCACCCGGGGACTAGCCCACAATGAGCAGTTCTTC. Its protein product is CASTRGLAHNEQFF.

As DNA, the CDR3 is TGTGCCAGCAGTGTTTGGTATAGCAATCAGCCCCAGCATTTT. This sequence encodes CASSVWYSNQPQHF. The chain joins TRBV2 to TRBJ1-5; D not certain. In germline, CDR1 is SNHLY, CDR2 FYNNEI. The CDR3 extends over 14 amino acids. Trimming took off 4 bases at V and 0 bases at J, with 7 bases between the two ends.

This clonotype was counted between two and nine times. This may be a read error: a much more frequent sequence differs by one nucleotide. The V gene is TRBV2, the J gene TRBJ1-2, with no clear D. The V and J ends lost 6 bases and 1 base respectively, with 18 bases between them. CDR1 SNHLY and CDR2 FYNNEI come from the germline V gene. The CDR3 has 16 amino acids. The CDR3 bases are TGTGCCAGCAGAGAGAGAGGCAGAGGGAATAACTATGGCTACACCTTC. Translation gives CASRERGRGNNYGYTF.

This clonotype came up a few times. V gene TRBV6-1 combines with J gene TRBJ2-1, with D possibly TRBD2 on 8 matching bases. This CDR3 region has 17 residues. The ends were cut back, 8 bases at V and 10 bases at J, with 30 bases in the middle. From germline, CDR1 is MNHNS and CDR2 SASEGT. The CDR3: CASPIVAGGLEVPEQFF. The DNA of the CDR3 is TGTGCCAGCCCGATAGTCGCAGGGGGACTAGAAGTCCCCGAGCAGTTCTTC.

The CDR3 nucleotides read TGCGCCAGCAGCCAAGGGGGGGGAGAAGCTTTCTTT. Translation gives CASSQGGGEAFF. The chain combines TRBV4-1 with TRBJ1-1; D is possibly TRBD1 (5 bases). The germline V and J ends were trimmed by 1 base and 8 bases, with 8 bases remaining between them. In germline, CDR1 is MGHRA, CDR2 YSYEKL. CDR3 length: 12 amino acids.

V is TRBV19 and J is TRBJ2-7, with a tentative D call TRBD1 (6 bases). The germline gives CDR1 LNHDA, CDR2 SQIVND (reference sequence). The length of the CDR3 is 13 residues. V dropped 5 bases and J dropped 6 bases, with 14 bases sitting between them. The DNA of the CDR3 is TGTGCCAGTAGTCAACAGGGAAGGGGCGAGCAGTACTTC. It encodes CASSQQGRGEQYF. Based on the CDR3 plus reference TRBV19 and TRBJ2-7, the full variable domain is DGGITQSPKYLFRKEGQNVTLSCEQNLNHDAMYWYRQDPGQGLRLIYYSQIVNDFQKGDIAEGYSVSREKKESFPLTVTSAQKNPTAFYLCASSQQGRGEQYFGPGTRLTVT.

The chain is built from TRBV5-1 and TRBJ2-3; D gene uncertain. CDR3 size: 13 residues. V dropped 3 bases and J dropped 4 bases, with 9 bases sitting between them. The germline CDR1 and CDR2 sequences are SGHRS and YFSETQ. For the CDR3, the DNA is TGCGCCAGCAGCTACGGACCAGCAGATACGCAGTATTTT. It is translated as CASSYGPADTQYF.

The CDR3 coding sequence is TGTGCCAGCAGCCAGACGTTGGGTAATGAGCAGTTCTTC. This sequence encodes CASSQTLGNEQFF. The chain has TRBV6-2 or TRBV6-3 and TRBJ2-1; D unresolved. The length of the CDR3 is 13 residues. V lost 6 bases, J lost 7 bases, and 13 bases lay in between. CDR1 and CDR2 (germline): MNHEY, SVGEGT.

The sample holds many counts of this clonotype. V gene TRBV20-1 combines with J gene TRBJ1-1; D gene uncertain. Trimming stripped 1 base from V and 4 bases from J, with 4 bases between. The germline V gene encodes CDR1 DFQATT and CDR2 SNEGSKA (reference sequence). CDR3 size: 11 residues. In DNA, the CDR3 is TGCAGTGCTAGAGTGGGCACTGAAGCTTTCTTT. Amino acid sequence: CSARVGTEAFF.